A selection of T cell receptor beta chains follows, all from one sample in a study of T cells after yellow fever vaccination. One entry per CDR3 protein results from TCRdb running MiXCR on the 5' RACE reads. The table lists about 170,000 distinct CDR3 sequences, 11% of them singletons. The sample consisted of CD8+ T cells sorted from PBMCs, taken 15 days after the yellow fever booster vaccination. Receptors originate from a man younger than 35 who received the YFV17D yellow fever vaccine. Both conserved end residues are part of each CDR3. The D gene is left open where the match is weak. Some rows have no size entry. The others give once, few or many, or a class for an expanded clone.

TRBD1	TRBV7-9	TRBJ2-5	few	CASSRTTGGVGQTQYF	TGTGCCAGCAGCCGAACGACAGGGGGCGTCGGACAGACCCAGTACTTC
-	TRBV6-6	TRBJ2-1	-	CASSPLGRGAVNEQFF	TGTGCCAGCAGTCCTCTCGGCAGGGGGGCCGTCAATGAGCAGTTCTTC
TRBD1	TRBV28	TRBJ1-2	-	CASSLRTGNAQNYGYTF	TGTGCCAGCAGTTTAAGGACAGGGAACGCCCAGAACTATGGCTACACCTTC
TRBD1	TRBV27	TRBJ1-6	-	CASRITGGNKSPLHF	TGTGCCAGCAGGATTACAGGGGGGAATAAATCACCCCTCCACTTT
TRBD1	TRBV4-2	TRBJ2-2	many	CASSQGTGVTGELFF	TGTGCCAGCAGCCAGGGGACAGGGGTCACCGGGGAGCTGTTTTTT
-	TRBV12-5	TRBJ1-2	-	CASGLVLYRADYGYTF	TGTGCTAGTGGTTTGGTATTGTACAGGGCCGACTATGGCTACACCTTC
-	TRBV7-9	TRBJ2-5	-	CASSLVAGKYQETQYF	TGTGCCAGCAGCTTAGTTGCCGGAAAGTACCAAGAGACCCAGTACTTC
TRBD1	TRBV7-2	TRBJ2-1	-	CASSLGGTGEMGNEQFF	TGTGCCAGCAGCTTAGGGGGGACAGGGGAGATGGGGAATGAGCAGTTCTTC
TRBD2	TRBV12-3/TRBV12-4	TRBJ2-1	-	CASSLSSGGASPEQFF	TGTGCCAGCAGTTTATCCAGCGGGGGGGCTTCTCCTGAGCAGTTCTTC
-	TRBV4-1	TRBJ1-5	-	CASSQVLGRNQPQHF	TGCGCCAGCAGCCAAGTCCTCGGGAGGAATCAGCCCCAGCATTTT